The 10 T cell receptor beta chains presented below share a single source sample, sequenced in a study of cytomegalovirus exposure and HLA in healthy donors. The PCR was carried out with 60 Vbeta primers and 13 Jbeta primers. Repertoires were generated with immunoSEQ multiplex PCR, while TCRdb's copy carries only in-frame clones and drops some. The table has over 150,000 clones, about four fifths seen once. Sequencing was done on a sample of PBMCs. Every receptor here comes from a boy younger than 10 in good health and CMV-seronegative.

The CDR3 coding sequence is TGTGCCAGCAGTTACCTACAGGGTCGAGAGGGCTACACCTTC. Protein: CASSYLQGREGYTF. This chain uses TRBV6-5 with TRBJ1-2, with a weak D call TRBD1 (6 bases). CDR1 is MNHEY, CDR2 SVGAGI, per germline. The CDR3 totals 14 residues. Trimming cost V 2 bases and J 8 bases, with 15 bases left between them.

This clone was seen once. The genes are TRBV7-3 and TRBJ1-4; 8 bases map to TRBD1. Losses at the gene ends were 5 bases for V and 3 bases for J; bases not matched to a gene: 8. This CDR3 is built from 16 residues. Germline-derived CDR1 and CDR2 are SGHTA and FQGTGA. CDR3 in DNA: TGTGCCAGCAGCATGGACAGGGCCCCATCTAATGAAAAACTGTTTTTT. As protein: CASSMDRAPSNEKLFF.

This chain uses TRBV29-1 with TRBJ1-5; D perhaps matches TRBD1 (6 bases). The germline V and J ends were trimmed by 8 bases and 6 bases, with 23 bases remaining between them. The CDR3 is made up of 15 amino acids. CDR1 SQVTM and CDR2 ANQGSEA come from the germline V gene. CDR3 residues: CSPYATGRARQPQHF. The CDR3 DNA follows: TGCAGCCCCTACGCAACAGGGAGGGCACGTCAGCCCCAGCATTTT.

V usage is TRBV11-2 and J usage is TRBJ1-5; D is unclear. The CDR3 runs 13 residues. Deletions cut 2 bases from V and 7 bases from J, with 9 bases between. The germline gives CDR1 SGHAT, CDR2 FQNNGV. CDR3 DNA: TGTGCCAGCAGCTTATCAGGCAGACAGCCCCAGCATTTT. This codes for CASSLSGRQPQHF.

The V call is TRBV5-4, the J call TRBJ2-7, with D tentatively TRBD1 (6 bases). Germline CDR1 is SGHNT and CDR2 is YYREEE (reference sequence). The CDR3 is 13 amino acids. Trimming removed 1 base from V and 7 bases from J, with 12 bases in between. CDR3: CASSLYQGLEQYF. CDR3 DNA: TGTGCCAGCAGCTTGTACCAGGGGCTGGAGCAGTACTTC.

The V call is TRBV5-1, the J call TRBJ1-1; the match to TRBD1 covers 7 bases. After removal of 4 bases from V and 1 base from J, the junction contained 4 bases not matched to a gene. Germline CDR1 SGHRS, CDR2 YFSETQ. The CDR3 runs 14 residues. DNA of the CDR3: TGCGCCAGCAGCCGGGGACAGAAGAACACTGAAGCTTTCTTT. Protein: CASSRGQKNTEAFF.

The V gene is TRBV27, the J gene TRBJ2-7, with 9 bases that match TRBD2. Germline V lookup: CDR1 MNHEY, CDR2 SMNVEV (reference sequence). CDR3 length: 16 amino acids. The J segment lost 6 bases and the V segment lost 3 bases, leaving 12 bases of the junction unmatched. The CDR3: CASSFTWASGKGEQYF. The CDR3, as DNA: TGTGCCAGCAGTTTCACCTGGGCTAGCGGGAAGGGCGAGCAGTACTTC.

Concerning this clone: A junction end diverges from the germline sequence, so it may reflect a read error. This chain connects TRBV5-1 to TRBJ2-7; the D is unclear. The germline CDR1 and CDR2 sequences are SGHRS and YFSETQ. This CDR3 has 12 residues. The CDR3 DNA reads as TGCGCCAGCAGCTTGGTATCCTCCGAGCAGTACTTC. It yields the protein CASSLVSSEQYF. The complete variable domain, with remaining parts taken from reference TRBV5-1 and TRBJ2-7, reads KAGVTQTPRYLIKTRGQQVTLSCSPISGHRSVSWYQQTPGQGLQFLFEYFSETQRNKGNFPGRFSGRQFSNSRSEMNVSTLELGDSALYLCASSLVSSEQYFGPGTRLTVT.

The CDR3 protein is CASSEGAGSYEQYF. The CDR3 bases are TGTGCCAGCAGCGAGGGGGCGGGTAGCTACGAGCAGTACTTC. V is TRBV4-2 and J is TRBJ2-7, with 7 bases fitting TRBD1. Germline V lookup: CDR1 LGHNA, CDR2 YNFKEQ. The CDR3 sequence is 14 residues long. V lost 5 bases and J lost 3; bases outside the gene matches: 7.

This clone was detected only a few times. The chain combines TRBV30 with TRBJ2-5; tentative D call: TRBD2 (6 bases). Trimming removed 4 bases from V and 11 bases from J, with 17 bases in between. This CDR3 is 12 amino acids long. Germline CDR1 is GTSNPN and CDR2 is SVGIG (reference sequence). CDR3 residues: CAWNGPGREQYF. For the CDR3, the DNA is TGTGCCTGGAATGGGCCAGGACGGGAGCAGTACTTC.